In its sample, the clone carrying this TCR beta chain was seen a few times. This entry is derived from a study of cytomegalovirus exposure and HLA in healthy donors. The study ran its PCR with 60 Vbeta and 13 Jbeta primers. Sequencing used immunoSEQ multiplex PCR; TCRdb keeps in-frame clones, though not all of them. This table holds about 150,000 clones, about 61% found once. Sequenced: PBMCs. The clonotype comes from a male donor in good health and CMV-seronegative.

This CDR3 is CASSLGQSSGNTIYF. The CDR3 region has the DNA TGTGCCAGCAGCTTGGGACAAAGCTCTGGAAACACCATATATTTT. The genes are TRBV5-5 and TRBJ1-3; no definite D call. Deletions cut 0 bases from V and 0 bases from J, with 7 bases between. CDR1 and CDR2 from the germline V gene are SGHKS and YYEKEE (reference sequence). There are 15 residues in the CDR3.